The clone carrying this TCR beta chain was seen at least ten times. The record originates from a study of CD8 T cells in ankylosing spondylitis. TCRdb re-derived calls from the 5' RACE reads in MiXCR, one entry per CDR3 protein. The sample lists around 340,000 distinct CDR3 sequences, over 12% seen once, with 1.1% in the top ten. The receptor was isolated from a male donor with ankylosing spondylitis or in good health (not recorded which). Sequenced sample: blood, either unsorted or a sorted T cell fraction (not recorded which).

The CDR3 protein is CASSSTGQGEMAFF. For the CDR3, the DNA is TGTGCCAGCAGTTCAACGGGACAGGGGGAAATGGCTTTCTTT. The chain couples TRBV12-3 or TRBV12-4 to TRBJ1-1; 11 nucleotides agree with TRBD1. This CDR3 region has 14 residues. The J segment lost 11 bases and the V segment lost 4 bases, leaving 9 bases of the junction unmatched.